One sample yielded the 27 T cell receptor beta chains listed below, sequenced in a study of cytomegalovirus exposure and HLA in healthy donors. PCR used 60 Vbeta primers and 13 Jbeta primers. Method: immunoSEQ multiplex PCR; TCRdb's copy keeps in-frame clones and lacks some. This table lists about 72,000 clones. Sequenced input: PBMCs. Receptors were obtained from a woman between 40 and 55 years old in good health and CMV-seropositive.

To note about this clone: Its ends do not fully match the called genes, so a read error is possible. V gene TRBV4-3 combines with J gene TRBJ2-2; TRBD2 matches at 9 bases. Germline CDR1 and CDR2: LGHNA and YSLEER. CDR3 length: 18 residues. In DNA, the CDR3 is TGCGCCAGCACCCAAATCGCAGCCGGCGGGGGGGCCACCGGGGAGCTGTTTTTT. It translates to CASTQIAAGGGATGELFF.

J is TRBJ2-7 and V is TRBV25-1; perhaps TRBD1 as D (5 bases). The V gene's germline CDR1 is MGHDK and CDR2 SYGVNS. The CDR3 totals 16 residues. Trimming stripped 1 base from V and 0 bases from J, with 13 bases between. The CDR3 reads CASSEWGSSLSYEQYF. For the CDR3, the DNA is TGTGCCAGCAGTGAATGGGGCAGTTCCCTCTCCTACGAGCAGTACTTC.

The V and J genes are TRBV9 and TRBJ1-4; 7 bases are shared with TRBD1. The CDR3 runs 14 residues. The V segment lost 4 bases and the J segment 5 bases; nucleotides outside the gene matches: 5. In germline, CDR1 is SGDLS, CDR2 YYNGEE. The CDR3 coding sequence is TGTGCCAGCAGCTCCCGGGACAGCAATGAAAAACTGTTTTTT. Amino acid sequence: CASSSRDSNEKLFF. Looking up the rest from reference TRBV9 and TRBJ1-4 gives the full variable domain: DSGVTQTPKHLITATGQRVTLRCSPRSGDLSVYWYQQSLDQGLQFLIQYYNGEERAKGNILERFSAQQFPDLHSELNLSSLELGDSALYFCASSSRDSNEKLFFGSGTQLSVL.

The DNA for the CDR3 is TGTGCCAGCAGCTTAGATTACGGCTCTGGGGCCAACGTCCTGACTTTC. Encoded protein: CASSLDYGSGANVLTF. J is TRBJ2-6 and V is TRBV7-7, with no clear D. CDR3 length: 16 amino acids. The V gene lost 1 base and the J gene lost 0 bases, with 7 bases spanning the gap. In germline, CDR1 is SSHAT, CDR2 FNYEAQ (reference sequence).

CDR3 nucleotide sequence: TGTGCCACCAGCAGAGACAGGGGTGTACAAGAGACCCAGTACTTC. As protein: CATSRDRGVQETQYF. The rearrangement joins TRBV15 to TRBJ2-5, with D perhaps matching TRBD1 (6 bases). Between the trimmed V and J ends, which lost 0 bases and 2 bases, there was a span of 10 bases. The CDR3 has 15 amino acids. Germline V gene data show CDR1 as LNHNV and CDR2 as YYDKDF (reference sequence).

The chain joins TRBV11-2 to TRBJ2-5; TRBD2 aligns across 11 bases. Germline V gene lookup returns CDR1 SGHAT and CDR2 FQNNGV. V shed 8 bases, J shed 0 bases, and the junction held 5 bases outside the gene matches. The length of the CDR3 is 15 residues. This chain's CDR3 is CASGPGLADQETQYF. The DNA of the CDR3 is TGTGCCAGCGGACCGGGACTAGCGGACCAAGAGACCCAGTACTTC.

V is TRBV20-1 and J is TRBJ1-2; 8 bases align to TRBD1. J was trimmed by 7 bases and V by 5 bases; bases with no gene match: 3. Germline values: CDR1 DFQATT, CDR2 SNEGSKA (reference sequence). This CDR3 region has 11 residues. CDR3 nucleotide sequence: TGCAGTGCTGACAGGGGACGTGGCTACACCTTC. It translates to CSADRGRGYTF.

This chain connects TRBV15 to TRBJ2-7; D not resolved. The CDR3 is made up of 12 amino acids. CDR1 and CDR2 from the germline V gene are LNHNV and YYDKDF (reference sequence). Trimming left V 6 bases short and J 6 bases short, with 12 bases between. Here the CDR3 reads CATRGLGTEQYF. The CDR3 coding sequence is TGTGCCACCAGGGGTCTAGGCACCGAGCAGTACTTC.

The rearrangement links TRBV28 to TRBJ1-1; TRBD1 might be the D (6 bases). V lost 3 bases and J lost 3, with 20 bases in between. Per germline, CDR1 MDHEN and CDR2 SYDVKM. The CDR3 spans 17 residues. The CDR3 here is CASSFQGNPGRDTEAFF. As DNA, the CDR3 is TGTGCCAGCAGTTTCCAGGGGAATCCCGGTCGCGACACTGAAGCTTTCTTT.

This chain links TRBV29-1 with TRBJ1-4; D unclear. The length of the CDR3 is 15 residues. Germline V gene data show CDR1 as SQVTM and CDR2 as ANQGSEA. Trimming removed 1 base at V and 10 bases at J, with 19 bases between. CDR3 bases: TGCAGCGTTGAAGTGTCATGGGGTACAGAGGGAAAACTGTTTTTT. This gives the protein CSVEVSWGTEGKLFF.

The chain uses TRBV2 and TRBJ1-1; TRBD1 agrees at 7 bases. CDR1 is SNHLY and CDR2 is FYNNEI in the germline V gene. This CDR3 has 13 residues. Trimming removed 11 bases from V and 1 base from J; junction bases left unmatched: 7. CDR3 DNA: TGTGCCGGGAAAGGGGACAGGAACACTGAAGCTTTCTTT. Its translation: CAGKGDRNTEAFF.

The chain couples TRBV6-6 to TRBJ1-3, with a possible D match to TRBD1 (5 bases). V was cut by 3 bases and J by 1 base, with 13 bases left in between. The CDR3 is 16 amino acids. Germline-derived CDR1 and CDR2 are MNHNY and SVGAGI (reference sequence). DNA for the CDR3: TGTGCCAGCAGTTATAGTGGGGCAGAGTCTGGAAACACCATATATTTT. As protein: CASSYSGAESGNTIYF.

The genes are TRBV7-2 and TRBJ1-1, with D possibly TRBD1 on 6 matching bases. Trimming stripped 3 bases from V and 4 bases from J, with 15 bases between. The CDR3 is 15 amino acids. Germline values: CDR1 SGHTA, CDR2 FQGNSA. The CDR3 DNA is TGTGCCAGCAGCTTCCACAGGGTCCTGGGCACTGAAGCTTTCTTT. Protein: CASSFHRVLGTEAFF.

V usage is TRBV7-9 and J usage is TRBJ2-5; 11 positions match TRBD1. The J call may be faulty, since TRBJ2-7 better matches the DNA end. CDR3 length: 14 residues. The germline CDR1 and CDR2 sequences are SEHNR and FQNEAQ (reference sequence). The CDR3 protein is CASSKDRGLNEQYF. CDR3 DNA: TGTGCCAGCAGCAAGGACAGGGGGCTTAACGAGCAGTACTTC.

The chain uses TRBV5-5 and TRBJ2-7, with 10 bases that match TRBD2. The germline CDR1 and CDR2 sequences are SGHKS and YYEKEE (reference sequence). J gave up 1 base and V 3 bases, and 4 bases lay outside the gene matches. The CDR3 length is 15 residues. The CDR3 coding sequence is TGTGCCAGCAGCTCGAGACTAGCGGGTTCCTACGAGCAGTACTTC. As protein: CASSSRLAGSYEQYF.

The V gene is TRBV6-5, the J gene TRBJ2-5, with TRBD2 matching over 9 bases. V lost 5 bases to trimming and J lost 5 bases; unmatched junction nucleotides: 6. Germline CDR1 is MNHEY and CDR2 is SVGAGI. The CDR3 runs 14 residues. The DNA for the CDR3 is TGTGCCAGCAGTCTTAGCGGGGGCGGCGAGACCCAGTACTTC. Its translation is CASSLSGGGETQYF.

CDR3 DNA sequence: TGTGCCAGCACCTTTCAGAACTACGAGCAGTACTTC. Translating it yields CASTFQNYEQYF. This rearrangement joins TRBV28 to TRBJ2-7; D is ambiguous. The CDR3 consists of 12 residues. From germline, CDR1 is MDHEN and CDR2 SYDVKM. V was cut by 7 bases and J by 3 bases, with 10 bases left in between.

CDR3 DNA sequence: TGTGCCAGCAGGGCGGGGGTTTCCGGGGAGCTGTTTTTT. It yields the protein CASRAGVSGELFF. The rearrangement uses TRBV2 and TRBJ2-2; TRBD2 matches 7 bases. Losses at the gene ends were 6 bases for V and 6 bases for J; bases not matched to a gene: 4. The germline V gene encodes CDR1 SNHLY and CDR2 FYNNEI. The CDR3 has 13 residues.

The gene calls are TRBV2 and TRBJ1-2; 11 bases agree with TRBD1. Losses at the gene ends were 6 bases for V and 7 bases for J; bases not matched to a gene: 4. Germline V CDR1 and CDR2: SNHLY, FYNNEI. The CDR3 has 13 amino acids. CDR3 DNA: TGTGCCAGCAGGGACAGGGGGCTTAGTGGCTACACCTTC. Translating it yields CASRDRGLSGYTF.

The chain couples TRBV19 to TRBJ1-2, with no clear D. With 2 bases removed from V and 9 bases from J, the gap between germline ends came to 16 bases. Germline loops: CDR1 LNHDA, CDR2 SQIVND (reference sequence). This CDR3 spans 14 amino acids. The CDR3 sequence is CASSISRTGQSYTF. The CDR3 DNA reads TGTGCCAGTAGTATATCGCGGACTGGGCAGAGCTACACCTTC. Drawing the rest from reference TRBV19 and TRBJ1-2, the complete variable domain is DGGITQSPKYLFRKEGQNVTLSCEQNLNHDAMYWYRQDPGQGLRLIYYSQIVNDFQKGDIAEGYSVSREKKESFPLTVTSAQKNPTAFYLCASSISRTGQSYTFGSGTRLTVV.

The chain recombines TRBV28 with TRBJ2-3, with 8 bases fitting TRBD2. The germline V gene has CDR1 MDHEN and CDR2 SYDVKM. The V and J ends lost 9 bases and 0 bases, in that order; junction bases with no gene match: 8. This CDR3 has 15 residues. The CDR3 loop reads CASINRGGSTDTQYF. CDR3 DNA: TGTGCCAGTATTAATCGGGGGGGTAGCACAGATACGCAGTATTTT.

The chain is built from TRBV2 and TRBJ2-4, with D tentatively TRBD1 (5 bases). Trimming took off 2 bases at V and 15 bases at J, with 20 bases between the two ends. Germline CDR1 SNHLY, CDR2 FYNNEI. The CDR3 consists of 14 residues. The CDR3 sequence: CASSESQGGSRWYF. CDR3 coding DNA: TGTGCCAGCAGTGAATCGCAGGGTGGAAGTAGGTGGTACTTC.

This chain links TRBV19 with TRBJ2-2, with 8 nucleotides matching TRBD2. The CDR3 is 18 amino acids. With V trimmed by 3 bases and J by 5 bases, 14 bases remained unmatched. Germline loops: CDR1 LNHDA, CDR2 SQIVND (reference sequence). The CDR3 loop reads CASSIPVGRKRETGELFF. CDR3 nucleotide sequence: TGTGCCAGTAGTATCCCCGTCGGGCGGAAGCGGGAGACCGGGGAGCTGTTTTTT.

The chain employs TRBV27 and TRBJ1-1; a weak D match, TRBD1 (5 bases). The V end lost 1 base, the J end lost 5 bases, and 14 bases lay between the germline ends. The V gene's germline CDR1 is MNHEY and CDR2 SMNVEV (reference sequence). CDR3 length equals 15 residues. The CDR3 loop reads CASSLWGGSRTEAFF. CDR3 nucleotides: TGTGCCAGCAGTTTATGGGGGGGGTCGAGGACTGAAGCTTTCTTT.

J is TRBJ2-7 and V is TRBV11-2; perhaps TRBD2 as D (5 bases). With 1 base removed from V and 5 bases from J, the gap between germline ends came to 6 bases. The CDR3 sequence is 12 residues long. Germline V gene sequence: CDR1 SGHAT, CDR2 FQNNGV. The CDR3 bases are TGTGCCAGCAGCTTAGTTAGCGACGAGCAGTACTTC. This gives the protein CASSLVSDEQYF.

The rearrangement uses TRBV9 and TRBJ1-1; D might be TRBD1 (6 bases). The CDR3 is made up of 14 amino acids. From germline, CDR1 is SGDLS and CDR2 YYNGEE. V was cut by 2 bases and J by 5 bases, with 13 bases left in between. CDR3: CASSVMGAGTEAFF. In DNA, the CDR3 is TGTGCCAGCAGCGTTATGGGGGCAGGAACTGAAGCTTTCTTT.

V and J are TRBV11-2 and TRBJ2-5; TRBD1 might be the D (5 bases). This CDR3 region has 15 residues. The ends were cut back, 5 bases at V and 2 bases at J, with 15 bases in the middle. From germline, CDR1 is SGHAT and CDR2 FQNNGV. The CDR3 is CASSERRDRQETQYF. The CDR3 DNA follows: TGTGCCAGCAGCGAGAGGAGAGACAGACAAGAGACCCAGTACTTC.